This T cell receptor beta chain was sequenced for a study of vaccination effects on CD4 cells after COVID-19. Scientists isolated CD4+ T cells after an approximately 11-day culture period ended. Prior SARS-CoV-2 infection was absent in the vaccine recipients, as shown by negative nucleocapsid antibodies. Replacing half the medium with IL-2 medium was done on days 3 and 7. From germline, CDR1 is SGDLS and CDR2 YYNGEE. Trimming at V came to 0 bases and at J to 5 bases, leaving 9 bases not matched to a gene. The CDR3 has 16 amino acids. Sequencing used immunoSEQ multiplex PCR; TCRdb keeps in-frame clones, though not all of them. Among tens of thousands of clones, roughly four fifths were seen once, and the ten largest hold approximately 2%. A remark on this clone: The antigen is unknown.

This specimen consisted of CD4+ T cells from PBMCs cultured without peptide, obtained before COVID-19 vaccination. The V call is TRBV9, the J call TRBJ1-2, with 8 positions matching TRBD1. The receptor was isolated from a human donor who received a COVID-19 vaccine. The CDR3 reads CASSVGQGSTKYGYTF. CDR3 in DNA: TGTGCCAGCAGCGTAGGACAGGGGTCAACGAAGTATGGCTACACCTTC. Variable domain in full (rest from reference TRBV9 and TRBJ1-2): DSGVTQTPKHLITATGQRVTLRCSPRSGDLSVYWYQQSLDQGLQFLIQYYNGEERAKGNILERFSAQQFPDLHSELNLSSLELGDSALYFCASSVGQGSTKYGYTFGSGTRLTVV.